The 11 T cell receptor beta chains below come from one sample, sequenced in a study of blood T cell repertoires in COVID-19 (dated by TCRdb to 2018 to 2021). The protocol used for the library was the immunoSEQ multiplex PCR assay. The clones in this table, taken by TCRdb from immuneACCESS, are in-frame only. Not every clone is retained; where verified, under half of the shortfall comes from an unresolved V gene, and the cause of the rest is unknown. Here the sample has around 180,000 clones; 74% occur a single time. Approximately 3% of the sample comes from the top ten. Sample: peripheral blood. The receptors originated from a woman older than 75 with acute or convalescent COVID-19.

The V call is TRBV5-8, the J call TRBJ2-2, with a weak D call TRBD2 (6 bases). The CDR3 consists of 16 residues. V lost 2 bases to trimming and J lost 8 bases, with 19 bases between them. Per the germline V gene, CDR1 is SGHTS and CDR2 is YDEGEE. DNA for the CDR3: TGTGCCAGCAGCTTATCGATTATCCTGGGAGGAGGGGAGCTGTTTTTT. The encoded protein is CASSLSIILGGGELFF.

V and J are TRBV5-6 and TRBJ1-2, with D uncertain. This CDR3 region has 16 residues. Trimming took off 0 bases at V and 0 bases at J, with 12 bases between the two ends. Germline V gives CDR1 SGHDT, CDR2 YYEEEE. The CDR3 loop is CASSLALAQANYGYTF. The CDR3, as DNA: TGTGCCAGCAGCTTGGCTTTAGCCCAAGCTAACTATGGCTACACCTTC.

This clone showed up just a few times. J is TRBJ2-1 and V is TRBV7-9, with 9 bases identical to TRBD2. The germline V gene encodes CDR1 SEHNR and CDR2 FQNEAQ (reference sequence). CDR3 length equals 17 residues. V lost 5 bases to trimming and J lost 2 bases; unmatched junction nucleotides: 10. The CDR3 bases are TGTGCCAGCAGCCCAATCTTTCCTAGCGGGGCCTACAATGAGCAGTTCTTC. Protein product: CASSPIFPSGAYNEQFF.

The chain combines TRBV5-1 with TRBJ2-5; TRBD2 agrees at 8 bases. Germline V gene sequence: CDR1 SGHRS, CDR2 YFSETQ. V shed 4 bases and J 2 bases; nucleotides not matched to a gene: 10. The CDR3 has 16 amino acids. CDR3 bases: TGCGCCAGCAGCCAAAACCCCGGGGGGGAGCAAGAGACCCAGTACTTC. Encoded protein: CASSQNPGGEQETQYF.

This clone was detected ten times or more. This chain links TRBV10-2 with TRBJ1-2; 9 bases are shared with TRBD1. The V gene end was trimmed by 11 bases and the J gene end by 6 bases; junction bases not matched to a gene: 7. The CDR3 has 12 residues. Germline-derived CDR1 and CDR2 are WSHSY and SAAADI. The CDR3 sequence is CASRTGEDGYTF. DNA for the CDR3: TGCGCCTCCCGGACAGGGGAGGATGGCTACACCTTC.

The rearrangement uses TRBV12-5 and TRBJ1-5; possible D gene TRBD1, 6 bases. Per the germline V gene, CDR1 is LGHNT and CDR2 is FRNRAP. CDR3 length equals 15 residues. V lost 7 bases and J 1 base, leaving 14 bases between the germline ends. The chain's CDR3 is CASARDKYSNQPQHF. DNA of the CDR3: TGTGCTAGTGCCAGGGACAAATACAGCAATCAGCCCCAGCATTTT.

The CDR3 protein is CASSFGRTGTYEQYF. The CDR3 coding sequence is TGTGCCAGCAGTTTCGGGAGGACGGGCACCTACGAGCAGTACTTC. The V and J genes are TRBV6-5 and TRBJ2-7; 7 bases are shared with TRBD2. V gave up 4 bases and J gave up 2 bases; unmatched junction bases: 8. Germline values: CDR1 MNHEY, CDR2 SVGAGI. The CDR3 has 15 residues.

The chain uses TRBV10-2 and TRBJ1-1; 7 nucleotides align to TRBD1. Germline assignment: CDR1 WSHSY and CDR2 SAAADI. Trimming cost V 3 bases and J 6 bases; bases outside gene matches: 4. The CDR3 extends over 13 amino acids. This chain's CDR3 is CASSEQGPAEAFF. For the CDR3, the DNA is TGCGCCAGCAGTGAACAGGGGCCCGCTGAAGCTTTCTTT.

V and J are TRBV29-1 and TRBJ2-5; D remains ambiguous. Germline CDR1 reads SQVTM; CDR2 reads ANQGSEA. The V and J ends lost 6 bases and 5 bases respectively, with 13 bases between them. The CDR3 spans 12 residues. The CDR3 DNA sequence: TGCAGCGTACGAGTCGCGGAGGAGACCCAGTACTTC. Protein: CSVRVAEETQYF.

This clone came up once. The CDR3 DNA reads TGTGCCTGGAGTGTACCTAACGCAGGGTTGACCTACAATGAGCAGTTCTTC. It yields the protein CAWSVPNAGLTYNEQFF. The genes are TRBV30 and TRBJ2-1; possibly TRBD1 for D (5 bases). V was clipped by 0 bases and J by 2 bases, with 17 bases between them. The CDR3 sequence is 17 residues long. Germline values: CDR1 GTSNPN, CDR2 SVGIG (reference sequence).

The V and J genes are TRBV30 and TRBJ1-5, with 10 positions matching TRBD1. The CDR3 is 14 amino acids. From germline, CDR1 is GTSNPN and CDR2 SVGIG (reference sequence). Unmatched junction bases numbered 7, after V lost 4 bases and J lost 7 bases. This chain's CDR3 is CAWNPGQGEQPQHF. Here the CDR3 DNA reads TGTGCCTGGAACCCTGGACAGGGGGAACAGCCCCAGCATTTT.